This TCR beta chain was recorded in a study of Graves' ophthalmopathy and Graves' hyperthyroidism. Study as a whole: The collection of peripheral blood took place at initial diagnosis, before any treatment.

The sample holds a few counts of this clonotype. Its antigen is still unknown. CDR3 length: 14 residues. The germline CDR1 and CDR2 sequences are SGDLS and YYNGEE. The V end lost 0 bases, the J end lost 8 bases, and 11 bases lay between the germline ends. Study-level findings and limits: Blood shared most expanded thyroid clonotypes above 0.001 frequency.

The authors amplified TCR beta CDR3 regions, and they did so from RNA transcripts for repertoire sequencing. Scientists carried out first-round RT-PCR using HTBI primers and then a second-round multiplex PCR. From the multiplex PCR reads, TCRdb called clonotypes with MiXCR, one entry per CDR3 protein. The sample lists 620,000 or so distinct CDR3 sequences, around a fifth occurring once. The rearrangement links TRBV9 to TRBJ1-4, with D possibly being TRBD1 (5 bases). This TCR was sampled from a woman younger than 35 with stable Graves' hyperthyroidism. Some clones in this sample may be carry-over from other donors' samples. Sequencing used peripheral blood. The CDR3 spells CASSVGQGSEKLFF. CDR3 sequence (DNA): TGTGCCAGCAGCGTAGGTCAGGGTAGCGAAAAACTGTTTTTT. Complete variable domain (other parts from reference TRBV9 and TRBJ1-4): DSGVTQTPKHLITATGQRVTLRCSPRSGDLSVYWYQQSLDQGLQFLIQYYNGEERAKGNILERFSAQQFPDLHSELNLSSLELGDSALYFCASSVGQGSEKLFFGSGTQLSVL.